These 14 T cell receptor beta chains were sequenced from one sample in a study of T-cell reconstitution after alpha-beta-depleted transplantation in children listed by TCRdb under 2016. The library was built by means of PCR. Sequencing instrument: Illumina HiSeq 2500. TCR libraries were prepared with molecular barcoding, using unique molecular identifiers to normalize TCRbeta repertoire quantification. Using fastp trimming at Q25 and MiXCR clonotype assembly, TCRdb reanalyzed the public sequencing data and kept in-frame beta chains. Each record represents a unique CDR3 protein, reported with the most common genes and DNA among its rows. The sample records about 480,000 distinct CDR3 sequences, around 13% of which are singletons. Clones ranked in the top ten supply about 6% of the sample. Specimen: PBMCs from the stem cell graft donor, collected from the stem cell graft. Every receptor here comes from a human donor who donated a stem cell graft to a child with combined immunodeficiency.

The chain uses TRBV6-1 and TRBJ2-1; D unclear. Trimming removed 6 bases at V and 10 bases at J, with 19 bases between. This CDR3 region has 14 residues. In germline, CDR1 is MNHNS, CDR2 SASEGT. Written as DNA, the CDR3 is TGTGCCAGCAGCTCTCCCTTCTCTGGGCCCGAGCAGTTCTTC. Translation: CASSSPFSGPEQFF.

V is TRBV3-1 and J is TRBJ1-1, with no clear D. CDR1 and CDR2 (germline): LGHDT, YNNKEL (reference sequence). The CDR3 is made up of 14 amino acids. Trimming pared 3 bases from V and 5 bases from J, leaving 13 bases between. The CDR3 bases are TGTGCCAGCAGCCATACCCCGGACGGAACTGAAGCTTTCTTT. Residues: CASSHTPDGTEAFF.

The chain couples TRBV7-6 to TRBJ2-1; D unresolved. The CDR3 loop spans 15 amino acids. V gave up 4 bases and J gave up 10 bases, with 20 bases separating them. Germline assignment: CDR1 SGHVS and CDR2 FNYEAQ. CDR3 in amino acids: CASSSDLLTAREQFF. CDR3 DNA sequence: TGTGCCAGCAGCTCCGACCTCCTGACGGCGAGAGAGCAGTTCTTC.

Notes on this clonotype: Given a much more abundant clone one base away, this may be a read error. The J gene is TRBJ1-2, the V gene TRBV12-3 or TRBV12-4; possible D gene TRBD1, 6 bases. The CDR3 extends over 13 amino acids. CDR3 protein: CAGSTGQDYGYTF. In DNA form, the CDR3 reads TGTGCCGGCAGTACGGGACAAGACTATGGCTACACCTTC.

The chain carries TRBV3-1 and TRBJ2-1; TRBD1 might be the D (5 bases). Deletions cut 0 bases from V and 2 bases from J, with 8 bases between. Germline CDR1 LGHDT, CDR2 YNNKEL (reference sequence). CDR3 length equals 15 residues. CDR3 region: CASSQDSTAYNEQFF. The CDR3 DNA reads TGTGCCAGCAGCCAAGACTCGACAGCCTACAATGAGCAGTTCTTC.

This clonotype was recorded many times. The genes are TRBV18 and TRBJ1-5; 7 bases are shared with TRBD1. V shed 4 bases, J shed 3 bases, and the junction held 3 bases outside the gene matches. Germline-derived CDR1 and CDR2 are KGHSH and LQKENI. The CDR3 runs 14 residues. The DNA for the CDR3 is TGTGCCAGCTCACTCGGGACAGACAATCAGCCCCAGCATTTT. This gives the protein CASSLGTDNQPQHF.

The J gene is TRBJ2-6, the V gene TRBV6-2 or TRBV6-3; 13 bases line up with TRBD2. This CDR3 region has 20 residues. The junction had 7 bases not matched to a gene; V was cut back by 2 bases and J by 0 bases. CDR1 and CDR2 from the germline V gene are MNHEY and SVGEGT. The CDR3 DNA sequence: TGTGCCAGCAGTTACCTGGGACTAGCGGGGAGAAGCTCTGGGGCCAACGTCCTGACTTTC. Protein product: CASSYLGLAGRSSGANVLTF.

Many counts were recorded for this clonotype. The J gene is TRBJ2-3, the V gene TRBV12-3 or TRBV12-4; D may be TRBD2 (7 bases). The germline V and J ends were trimmed by 5 bases and 2 bases, with 14 bases remaining between them. This CDR3 spans 15 amino acids. The CDR3 protein is CASSDRTSFTDTQYF. Written as DNA, the CDR3 is TGTGCCAGCAGTGACAGGACTAGTTTCACAGATACGCAGTATTTT.

A single count supports this clonotype. The chain combines TRBV29-1 with TRBJ1-1; 7 positions match TRBD1. Germline lookup yields CDR1 SQVTM and CDR2 ANQGSEA. The CDR3 covers 14 residues. The J segment lost 10 bases and the V segment lost 3 bases, leaving 14 bases of the junction unmatched. Here the CDR3 DNA reads TGCAGCGTTGAGAGGGGCAGGGGGAGCGGAGGAGCTTTCTTT. Protein product: CSVERGRGSGGAFF.

This chain connects TRBV2 to TRBJ2-4, with TRBD1 identical over 8 bases. J was trimmed by 0 bases and V by 5 bases; bases with no gene match: 6. From germline, CDR1 is SNHLY and CDR2 FYNNEI. This CDR3 region has 16 residues. The CDR3 DNA follows: TGTGCCAGCAGTCAGGACAGGGCTATAGCCAAAAACATTCAGTACTTC. This sequence encodes CASSQDRAIAKNIQYF.

This chain connects TRBV6-2 or TRBV6-3 to TRBJ2-1; D is possibly TRBD2 (5 bases). CDR1 MNHEY and CDR2 SVGEGT come from the germline V gene. The CDR3 runs 14 residues. V lost 8 bases, J lost 7 bases, and 18 bases lay in between. The CDR3 nucleotides read TGTGCCAGCGTTAGGCGTCAGCGCGGGAATGAGCAGTTCTTC. As protein: CASVRRQRGNEQFF.

This clonotype appeared a few times. The chain links TRBV12-3 or TRBV12-4 to TRBJ2-5, with 8 bases aligning to TRBD2. With 2 bases clipped from V and 4 bases from J, the junction kept 6 bases outside the gene matches. CDR3 size: 15 residues. CDR3 region: CASSLTGGPGETQYF. In DNA form, the CDR3 reads TGTGCCAGCAGTTTAACGGGAGGGCCGGGAGAGACCCAGTACTTC.

There are many counts of this clonotype. V and J are TRBV9 and TRBJ2-1, with 14 bases aligning to TRBD2. From germline, CDR1 is SGDLS and CDR2 YYNGEE. Trimming took 2 bases from V and 12 from J; bases not matched to a gene: 7. The CDR3 runs 15 residues. The chain's CDR3 is CASSVGTSGGQWQFF. CDR3 bases: TGTGCCAGCAGCGTGGGGACTAGCGGGGGCCAATGGCAGTTCTTC.

The genes are TRBV7-2 and TRBJ2-2, with 7 bases aligning to TRBD2. Trimming at V came to 10 bases and at J to 6 bases, leaving 5 bases not matched to a gene. The CDR3 spans 12 residues. Germline V gene lookup returns CDR1 SGHTA and CDR2 FQGNSA. CDR3 DNA: TGTGCCACGGGACTACTCCCCGGGGAGCTGTTTTTT. Its translation is CATGLLPGELFF.